The sequence of this T cell receptor (beta chain) was determined in a study of identical twins. Trimming took 6 bases from V and 4 from J; bases not matched to a gene: 11. This CDR3 region has 16 residues. CDR1 is ENHRY, CDR2 SYGVKD, per germline. Note on this clonotype: What it recognizes is unknown.

cDNA carried unique molecular identifiers, and a universal primer site was added by template switching. A single record per CDR3 protein comes from TCRdb applying MiXCR to the 5' RACE reads. The sample lists some 500,000 distinct CDR3 sequences, 9.5% to 10% occurring once. Study observations and caveats: Monozygotic twin pairs showed more out-of-frame TCR alpha sharing than models estimated. Excess low generation probability was seen in twin-shared out-of-frame alpha sequences. High-abundance cord blood beta clonotypes had fewer insertions; memory repertoires showed none.

These data were also filed under a second study, of yellow fever vaccine responses in identical twins.

Specimen: PBMCs. The clonotype originates from a woman aged 18-30 years in good health. The chain has TRBV10-3 and TRBJ2-7, with 11 bases matching TRBD2. The DNA for the CDR3 is TGTGCCATCAGACCAGGCGGGACTAGCGGACGTTACGAGCAGTACTTC. This sequence encodes CAIRPGGTSGRYEQYF.